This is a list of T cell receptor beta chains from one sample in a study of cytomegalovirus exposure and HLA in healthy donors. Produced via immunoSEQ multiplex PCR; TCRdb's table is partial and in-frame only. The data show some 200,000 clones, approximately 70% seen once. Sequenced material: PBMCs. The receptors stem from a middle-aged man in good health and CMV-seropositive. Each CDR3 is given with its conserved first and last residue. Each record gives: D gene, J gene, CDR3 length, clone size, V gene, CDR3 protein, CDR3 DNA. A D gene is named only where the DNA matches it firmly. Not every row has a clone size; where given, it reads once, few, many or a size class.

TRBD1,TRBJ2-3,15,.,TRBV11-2,CASSLRGGLLDTQYF,TGTGCCAGCAGCCTAAGAGGGGGCTTACTAGATACGCAGTATTTT
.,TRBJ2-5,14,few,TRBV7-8,CASSLATTQETQYF,TGTGCCAGCAGCTTAGCGACAACCCAAGAGACCCAGTACTTC
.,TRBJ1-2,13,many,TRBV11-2,CASSLNGHYGYTF,TGTGCCAGCAGCTTGAACGGACATTATGGCTACACCTTC
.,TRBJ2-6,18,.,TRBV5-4,CASSLGGSRLSGANVLTF,TGTGCCAGCAGCTTGGGGGGCAGTAGACTCTCTGGGGCCAACGTCCTGACTTTC
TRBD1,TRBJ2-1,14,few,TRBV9,CASRPGQVVDEQFF,TGTGCCAGCAGACCGGGACAGGTAGTTGATGAGCAGTTCTTC
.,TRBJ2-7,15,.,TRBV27,CASSFGQSPAYEQYF,TGTGCCAGCAGTTTCGGACAGAGCCCGGCCTACGAGCAGTACTTC
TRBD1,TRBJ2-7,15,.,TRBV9,CASSVGTGDSYEQYF,TGTGCCAGCAGCGTAGGTACAGGGGATTCCTACGAGCAGTACTTC
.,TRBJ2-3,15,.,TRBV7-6,CASSLSGPPSDTQYF,TGTGCCAGCAGCTTATCTGGGCCTCCGTCAGATACGCAGTATTTT
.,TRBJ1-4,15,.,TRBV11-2,CASSFSTGGGEELFF,TGTGCCAGCAGCTTTTCCACGGGGGGGGGTGAGGAACTGTTTTTT
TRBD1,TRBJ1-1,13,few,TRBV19,CASSVNRGTEAFF,TGTGCCAGTAGTGTAAACAGGGGGACTGAAGCTTTCTTT
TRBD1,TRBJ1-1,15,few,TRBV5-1,CASSIRDRVNTEAFF,TGCGCCAGCAGCATTCGGGACAGGGTAAACACTGAAGCTTTCTTT
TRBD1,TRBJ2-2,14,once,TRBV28,CASIKGQGTGELFF,TGTGCCAGCATCAAGGGACAGGGAACCGGGGAGCTGTTTTTT
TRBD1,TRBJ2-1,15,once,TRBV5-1,CASSSPGQGFNEQFF,TGCGCCAGCAGCTCCCCGGGACAGGGGTTCAATGAGCAGTTCTTC